A single sample is the source of the 21 T cell receptor beta chains below, sequenced in a study of blood T cell repertoires in COVID-19. Here immunoSEQ multiplex PCR was the method, and the copy in TCRdb shows in-frame clones only, minus some. The top ten hold approximately 2.4% of the sample, which has roughly 180,000 clones, around 87% seen once. Sequenced: PBMCs or T cells enriched from blood (not recorded which). These receptors were obtained from a woman aged 25 to 39 who had recovered from COVID-19.

This rearrangement joins TRBV24-1 to TRBJ2-3, with 8 bases fitting TRBD2. Germline CDR1 reads KGHDR; CDR2 reads SFDVKD. This CDR3 region has 15 residues. The trim removed 6 bases at V and 5 bases at J, leaving 9 bases unmatched. This CDR3 is CATSTPGLVGDTQYF. DNA of the CDR3: TGTGCCACCAGTACCCCGGGACTAGTTGGAGATACGCAGTATTTT.

CDR3 sequence: CASSLGSHSYGYTF. Here the CDR3 DNA reads TGTGCCAGCAGTTTAGGCAGCCACAGTTATGGCTACACCTTC. This chain links TRBV27 with TRBJ1-2; D uncertain. The CDR3 consists of 14 residues. CDR1 MNHEY and CDR2 SMNVEV come from the germline V gene (reference sequence). V was cut by 2 bases and J by 5 bases, with 12 bases left in between.

V and J are TRBV18 and TRBJ1-5; D may be TRBD1 (6 bases). Deletions cut 6 bases from V and 1 base from J, with 10 bases between. The V gene's germline CDR1 is KGHSH and CDR2 LQKENI. The CDR3 is 14 amino acids. The CDR3 is CASSEGQSNQPQHF. In DNA form, the CDR3 reads TGTGCCAGCTCCGAAGGACAGAGCAATCAGCCCCAGCATTTT.

This chain links TRBV7-3 with TRBJ1-1; D is unclear. The V gene lost 5 bases and the J gene lost 0 bases, with 7 bases spanning the gap. Germline V lookup: CDR1 SGHTA, CDR2 FQGTGA. The CDR3 is 13 amino acids. DNA for the CDR3: TGTGCCAGCAGCGTTACAGTGAACACTGAAGCTTTCTTT. It specifies CASSVTVNTEAFF.

Only one count was recorded for this clone. This sample includes further DNA sequences coding for the same CDR3. The chain couples TRBV7-2 to TRBJ1-2, with TRBD1 as a possible D gene (5 bases). Trimming left V 5 bases short and J 1 base short, with 11 bases between. CDR1 is SGHTA and CDR2 is FQGNSA in the germline V gene. This CDR3 comprises 14 residues. The CDR3 loop is CASSLGGGNYGYTF. In DNA, the CDR3 is TGTGCCAGCAGCCTGGGGGGGGGTAACTATGGCTACACCTTC.

This rearrangement joins TRBV7-6 to TRBJ2-2; a weak D match, TRBD1 (6 bases). The CDR3 has 14 residues. Deletions cut 3 bases from V and 7 bases from J, with 12 bases between. Germline V lookup: CDR1 SGHVS, CDR2 FNYEAQ. CDR3 loop: CASSLSQGIGELFF. The CDR3 bases are TGTGCCAGCAGCTTGTCACAGGGCATCGGGGAGCTGTTTTTT.

The rearrangement uses TRBV7-3 and TRBJ1-2; D gene unclear. V gave up 1 base and J gave up 1 base, with 16 bases separating them. Germline loops: CDR1 SGHTA, CDR2 FQGTGA. There are 17 residues in the CDR3. CDR3 bases: TGTGCCAGCAGCTTAATCCCAGGAGAGGGAATTAACTATGGCTACACCTTC. Its protein product is CASSLIPGEGINYGYTF.

This sequence joins TRBV7-3 and TRBJ1-6; D is ambiguous. The CDR3 extends over 16 amino acids. With 1 base removed from V and 4 bases from J, the gap between germline ends came to 11 bases. The germline CDR1 and CDR2 sequences are SGHTA and FQGTGA. In DNA, the CDR3 is TGTGCCAGCAGCTTAAACGGAGGGCATTATAATTCACCCCTCCACTTT. Amino acids: CASSLNGGHYNSPLHF.

The rearrangement links TRBV7-9 to TRBJ1-4; possible D gene TRBD1, 5 bases. Germline lookup yields CDR1 SEHNR and CDR2 FQNEAQ (reference sequence). This CDR3 is 12 amino acids long. Trimming took 5 bases from V and 8 from J, leaving 9 bases between them. The CDR3 loop is CASSPREEKLFF. CDR3 DNA: TGTGCCAGCAGCCCCAGGGAAGAAAAACTGTTTTTT.

For the CDR3, the DNA is TGTGCCAGCAGCTTAGTAGGTTCACAGGTGTACACAGATACGCAGTATTTT. Amino acids: CASSLVGSQVYTDTQYF. The V gene is TRBV7-2, the J gene TRBJ2-3, with D possibly matching TRBD1 (5 bases). The V and J ends lost 1 base and 2 bases respectively, with 16 bases between them. Germline V gene data show CDR1 as SGHTA and CDR2 as FQGNSA. This CDR3 spans 17 amino acids.

The chain links TRBV6-6 to TRBJ1-1; unclear D gene. The CDR3 is 14 residues long. The germline V gene has CDR1 MNHNY and CDR2 SVGAGI (reference sequence). V was shortened by 0 bases and J by 3 bases, with 8 bases between the two germline ends. The CDR3 loop reads CASSYSREHTEAFF. In DNA form, the CDR3 reads TGTGCCAGCAGTTACTCGCGGGAGCACACTGAAGCTTTCTTT.

V is TRBV7-2 and J is TRBJ2-2; 8 nucleotides align to TRBD2. V gave up 2 bases and J gave up 5 bases; unmatched junction bases: 7. CDR3 length: 16 residues. CDR1 is SGHTA, CDR2 FQGNSA, per germline. The CDR3 sequence is CASSLQTGGSTGELFF. For the CDR3, the DNA is TGTGCCAGCAGCTTACAAACGGGAGGGTCGACCGGGGAGCTGTTTTTT. Full variable domain (remainder filled in from reference TRBV7-2 and TRBJ2-2): GAGVSQSPSNKVTEKGKDVELRCDPISGHTALYWYRQSLGQGLEFLIYFQGNSAPDKSGLPSDRFSAERTGGSVSTLTIQRTQQEDSAVYLCASSLQTGGSTGELFFGEGSRLTVL.

The rearrangement uses TRBV5-1 and TRBJ1-1; D gene unclear. CDR1 and CDR2 from the germline V gene are SGHRS and YFSETQ. V lost 0 bases and J lost 2, with 8 bases in between. This CDR3 spans 14 amino acids. The CDR3 region has the DNA TGCGCCAGCAGCTTGGTCGGAGGAAACACTGAAGCTTTCTTT. It yields the protein CASSLVGGNTEAFF.

The chain uses TRBV19 and TRBJ1-2; 9 nucleotides agree with TRBD1. The CDR3 length is 16 residues. Germline-derived CDR1 and CDR2 are LNHDA and SQIVND (reference sequence). V lost 7 bases to trimming and J lost 3 bases; unmatched junction nucleotides: 12. The CDR3 coding sequence is TGTGCCAGTATAAAGTTAACGGGACAGGGAGACTATGGCTACACCTTC. Translation gives CASIKLTGQGDYGYTF. The whole variable domain, filled in from reference TRBV19 and TRBJ1-2, reads DGGITQSPKYLFRKEGQNVTLSCEQNLNHDAMYWYRQDPGQGLRLIYYSQIVNDFQKGDIAEGYSVSREKKESFPLTVTSAQKNPTAFYLCASIKLTGQGDYGYTFGSGTRLTVV.

The rearrangement links TRBV12-3 or TRBV12-4 to TRBJ1-5; maybe TRBD1 (6 bases). Trimming took 7 bases from V and 7 from J, leaving 11 bases between them. The CDR3 totals 12 residues. CDR3 sequence reads: CASKQGSQPQHF. The CDR3 DNA reads as TGTGCCAGCAAACAGGGTTCCCAGCCCCAGCATTTT.

The genes are TRBV9 and TRBJ2-7, with 8 bases lining up with TRBD2. CDR1 and CDR2 from the germline V gene are SGDLS and YYNGEE. CDR3 size: 15 residues. V lost 0 bases and J lost 1; bases outside the gene matches: 3. The CDR3 region is CASSVGTSLSYEQYF. For the CDR3, the DNA is TGTGCCAGCAGCGTAGGGACTAGCCTTTCCTACGAGCAGTACTTC.

The chain joins TRBV27 to TRBJ1-2; 8 nucleotides line up with TRBD1. Germline CDR1 reads MNHEY; CDR2 reads SMNVEV (reference sequence). V shed 6 bases, J shed 4 bases, and the junction held 7 bases outside the gene matches. This CDR3 has 14 residues. The CDR3 DNA reads TGTGCCAGCAGCGCGGACAGGGTCTTCTATGGCTACACCTTC. Translated: CASSADRVFYGYTF.

The chain has TRBV7-3 and TRBJ2-7; TRBD2 matches at 9 bases. Germline CDR1 and CDR2: SGHTA and FQGTGA. V was clipped by 6 bases and J by 5 bases; unmatched bases: 14. This CDR3 is built from 16 residues. CDR3: CASSQSPLAGYNEQYF. In nucleotides, the CDR3 is TGTGCCAGCAGTCAATCCCCCCTAGCGGGATATAACGAGCAGTACTTC.

This chain joins TRBV4-1 and TRBJ2-2, with TRBD2 matching 8 bases. There are 16 residues in the CDR3. Looked up from germline, CDR1 is MGHRA and CDR2 is YSYEKL. Germline trimming cut 4 bases from V and 3 bases from J; bases unmatched to any gene: 7. The CDR3 nucleotides read TGCGCCAGCAGCCTCCGAGCGGGAGCGGACACCGGGGAGCTGTTTTTT. Protein: CASSLRAGADTGELFF.

As DNA, the CDR3 is TGTGCCAGTAGTATAGGGCGGGGTTCGGATACGCAGTATTTT. Amino acids: CASSIGRGSDTQYF. The chain employs TRBV19 and TRBJ2-3; TRBD2 is a possible D gene (6 bases). This CDR3 comprises 14 residues. Germline loops: CDR1 LNHDA, CDR2 SQIVND (reference sequence). V lost 1 base to trimming and J lost 6 bases, with 11 bases between them. Full variable domain (remainder filled in from reference TRBV19 and TRBJ2-3): DGGITQSPKYLFRKEGQNVTLSCEQNLNHDAMYWYRQDPGQGLRLIYYSQIVNDFQKGDIAEGYSVSREKKESFPLTVTSAQKNPTAFYLCASSIGRGSDTQYFGPGTRLTVL.

This sequence joins TRBV6-6 and TRBJ1-5, with D perhaps matching TRBD1 (6 bases). V lost 2 bases and J 5 bases, leaving 13 bases between the germline ends. CDR3 length equals 15 residues. Germline CDR1 MNHNY, CDR2 SVGAGI (reference sequence). Here the CDR3 DNA reads TGTGCCAGCAGTTACAGGGCAGGGGAAGATCAGCCCCAGCATTTT. Translated: CASSYRAGEDQPQHF.